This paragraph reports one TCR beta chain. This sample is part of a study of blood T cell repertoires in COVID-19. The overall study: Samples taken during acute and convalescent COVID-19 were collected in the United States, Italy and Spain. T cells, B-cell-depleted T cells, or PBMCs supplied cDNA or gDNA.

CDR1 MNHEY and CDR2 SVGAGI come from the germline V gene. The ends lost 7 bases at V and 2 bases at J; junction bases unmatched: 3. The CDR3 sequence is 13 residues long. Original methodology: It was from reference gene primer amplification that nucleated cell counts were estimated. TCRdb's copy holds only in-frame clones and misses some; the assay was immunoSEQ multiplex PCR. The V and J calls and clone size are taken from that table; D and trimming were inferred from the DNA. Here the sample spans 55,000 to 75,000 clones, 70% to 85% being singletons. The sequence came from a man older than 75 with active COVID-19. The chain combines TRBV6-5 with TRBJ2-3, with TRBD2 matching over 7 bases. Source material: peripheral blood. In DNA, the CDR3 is TGTGCCAGCACGGGGGGAAACACAGATACGCAGTATTTT. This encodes CASTGGNTDTQYF.